This TCR beta chain stems from a study of blood T cell repertoires in COVID-19. Study details: Spain, Italy and the United States supplied samples that represented acute and convalescent COVID-19.

From germline, CDR1 is MNHEY and CDR2 SMNVEV (reference sequence). Between the trimmed V and J ends, which lost 5 bases and 3 bases, there was a span of 11 bases. This CDR3 spans 13 amino acids. Original processing methods: Amplification from reference gene primers served as the basis for estimated nucleated cell counts. The assay was immunoSEQ multiplex PCR, and TCRdb's table has in-frame clones only and misses some. V and J calls and clone size come straight from that table; D and trimming were deduced from the DNA. The data show 75,000 to 95,000 clones, approximately 91% seen once. This TCR was recovered from a man in his sixties with acute or convalescent COVID-19. V is TRBV27 and J is TRBJ2-7; D not certain. Specimen: peripheral blood. The CDR3 loop is CASSNRHNYEQYF. The CDR3 DNA reads TGTGCCAGCAGTAACAGACATAACTACGAGCAGTACTTC.